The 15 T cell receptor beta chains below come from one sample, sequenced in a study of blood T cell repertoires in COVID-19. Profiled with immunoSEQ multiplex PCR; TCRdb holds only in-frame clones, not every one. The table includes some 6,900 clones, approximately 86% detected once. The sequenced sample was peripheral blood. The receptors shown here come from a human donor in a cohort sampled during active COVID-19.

Written as DNA, the CDR3 is TGTGCCAGCAGCTTGTCAGGGAATGAGCAGTTCTTC. Translating gives CASSLSGNEQFF. V usage is TRBV5-6 and J usage is TRBJ2-1; D is perhaps TRBD1 (5 bases). Trimming took 1 base from V and 7 from J, leaving 6 bases between them. There are 12 residues in the CDR3. Germline V lookup: CDR1 SGHDT, CDR2 YYEEEE.

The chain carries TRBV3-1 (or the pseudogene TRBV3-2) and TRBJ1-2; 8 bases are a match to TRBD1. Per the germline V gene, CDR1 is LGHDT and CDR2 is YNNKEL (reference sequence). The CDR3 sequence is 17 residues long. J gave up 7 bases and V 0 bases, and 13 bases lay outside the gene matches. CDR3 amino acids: CASSQDMGQGAIGGYTF. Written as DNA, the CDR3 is TGTGCCAGCAGCCAAGATATGGGGCAGGGGGCTATAGGTGGCTACACCTTC.

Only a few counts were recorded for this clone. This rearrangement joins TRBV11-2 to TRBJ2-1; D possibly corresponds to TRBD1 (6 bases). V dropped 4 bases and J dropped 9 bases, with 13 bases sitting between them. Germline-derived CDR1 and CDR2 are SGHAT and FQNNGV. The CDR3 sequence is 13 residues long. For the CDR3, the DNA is TGTGCCAGCAGCTGGGCGGTCAGGGGTGAGCAGTTCTTC. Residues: CASSWAVRGEQFF.

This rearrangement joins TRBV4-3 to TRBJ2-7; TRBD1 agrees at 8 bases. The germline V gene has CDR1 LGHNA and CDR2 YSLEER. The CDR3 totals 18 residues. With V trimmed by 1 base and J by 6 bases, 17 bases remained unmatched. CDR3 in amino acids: CASSQVWGGTGRTAEQYF. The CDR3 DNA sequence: TGCGCCAGCAGCCAAGTTTGGGGCGGGACAGGTCGGACCGCCGAGCAGTACTTC.

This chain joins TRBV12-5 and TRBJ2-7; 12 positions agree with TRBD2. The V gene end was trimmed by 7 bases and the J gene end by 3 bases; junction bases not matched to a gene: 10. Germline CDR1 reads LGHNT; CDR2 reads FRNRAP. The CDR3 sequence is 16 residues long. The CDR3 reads CASAPSGGVLNYEQYF. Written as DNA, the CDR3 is TGTGCTAGTGCCCCTAGCGGGGGGGTACTTAACTACGAGCAGTACTTC. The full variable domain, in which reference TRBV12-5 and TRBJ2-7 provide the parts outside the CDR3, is DARVTQTPRHKVTEMGQEVTMRCQPILGHNTVFWYRQTMMQGLELLAYFRNRAPLDDSGMPKDRFSAEMPDATLATLKIQPSEPRDSAVYFCASAPSGGVLNYEQYFGPGTRLTVT.

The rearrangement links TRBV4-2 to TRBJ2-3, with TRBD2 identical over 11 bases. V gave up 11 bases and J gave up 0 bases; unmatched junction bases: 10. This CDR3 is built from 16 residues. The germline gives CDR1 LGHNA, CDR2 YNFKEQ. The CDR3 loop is CAGHAGTSGSTDTQYF. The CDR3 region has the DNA TGTGCCGGACATGCCGGGACTAGCGGCAGCACAGATACGCAGTATTTT.

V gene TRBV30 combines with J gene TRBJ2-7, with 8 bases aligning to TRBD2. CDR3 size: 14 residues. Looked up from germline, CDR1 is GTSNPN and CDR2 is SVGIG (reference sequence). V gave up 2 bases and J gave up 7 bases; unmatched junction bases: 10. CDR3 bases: TGTGCCTGGAGTCAGTGGGGCGGGGGGATGGAGCAGTACTTC. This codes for CAWSQWGGGMEQYF. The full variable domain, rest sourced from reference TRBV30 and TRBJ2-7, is SQTIHQWPATLVQPVGSPLSLECTVEGTSNPNLYWYRQAAGRGLQLLFYSVGIGQISSEVPQNLSASRPQDRQFILSSKKLLLSDSGFYLCAWSQWGGGMEQYFGPGTRLTVT.

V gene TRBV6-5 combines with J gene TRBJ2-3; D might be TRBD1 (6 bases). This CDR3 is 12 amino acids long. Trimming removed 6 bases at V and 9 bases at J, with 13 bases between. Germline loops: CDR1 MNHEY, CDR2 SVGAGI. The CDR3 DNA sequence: TGTGCCAGCAGAATACAGGGTTTCACGCAGTATTTT. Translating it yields CASRIQGFTQYF.

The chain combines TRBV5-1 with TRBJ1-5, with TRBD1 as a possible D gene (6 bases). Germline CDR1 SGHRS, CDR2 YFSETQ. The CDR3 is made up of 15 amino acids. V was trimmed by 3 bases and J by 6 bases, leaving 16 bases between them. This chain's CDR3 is CASSSTGSRGQPQHF. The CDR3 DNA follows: TGCGCCAGCAGCTCAACAGGGTCCCGTGGTCAGCCCCAGCATTTT.

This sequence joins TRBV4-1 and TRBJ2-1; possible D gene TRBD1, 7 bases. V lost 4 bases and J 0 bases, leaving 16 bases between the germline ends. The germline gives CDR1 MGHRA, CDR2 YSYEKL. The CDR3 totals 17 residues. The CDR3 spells CASSLRQGGLSYNEQFF. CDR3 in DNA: TGCGCCAGCAGCCTAAGACAGGGAGGCCTCTCCTACAATGAGCAGTTCTTC.

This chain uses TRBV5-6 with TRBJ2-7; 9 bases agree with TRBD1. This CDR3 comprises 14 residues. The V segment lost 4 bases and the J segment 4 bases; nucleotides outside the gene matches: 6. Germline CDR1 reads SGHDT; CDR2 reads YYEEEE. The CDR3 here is CASSVGQGEYEQYF. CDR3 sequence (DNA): TGTGCCAGCAGCGTGGGACAGGGTGAGTACGAGCAGTACTTC. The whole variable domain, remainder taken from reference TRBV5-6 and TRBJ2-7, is DAGVTQSPTHLIKTRGQQVTLRCSPKSGHDTVSWYQQALGQGPQFIFQYYEEEERQRGNFPDRFSGHQFPNYSSELNVNALLLGDSALYLCASSVGQGEYEQYFGPGTRLTVT.

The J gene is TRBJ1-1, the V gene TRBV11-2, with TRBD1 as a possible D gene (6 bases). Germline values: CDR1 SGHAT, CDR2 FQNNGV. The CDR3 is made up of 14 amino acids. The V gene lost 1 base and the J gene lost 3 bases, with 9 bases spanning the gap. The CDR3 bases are TGTGCCAGCAGCTTAGTACAGGGTTACACTGAAGCTTTCTTT. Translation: CASSLVQGYTEAFF.

Here the CDR3 DNA reads TGTGCCAGCAGCTTAGGGACAGGGAGGTACCAAGAGACCCAGTACTTC. This sequence encodes CASSLGTGRYQETQYF. The chain uses TRBV7-8 and TRBJ2-5; 8 nucleotides agree with TRBD1. Per germline, CDR1 SGHVS and CDR2 FQNEAQ. The CDR3 length is 16 residues. V was pared by 1 base and J by 0 bases, with 4 bases of the junction left unmatched. The entire variable domain, with the rest obtained from reference TRBV7-8 and TRBJ2-5, is as follows: GAGVSQSPRYKVAKRGQDVALRCDPISGHVSLFWYQQALGQGPEFLTYFQNEAQLDKSGLPSDRFFAERPEGSVSTLKIQRTQQEDSAVYLCASSLGTGRYQETQYFGPGTRLLVL.

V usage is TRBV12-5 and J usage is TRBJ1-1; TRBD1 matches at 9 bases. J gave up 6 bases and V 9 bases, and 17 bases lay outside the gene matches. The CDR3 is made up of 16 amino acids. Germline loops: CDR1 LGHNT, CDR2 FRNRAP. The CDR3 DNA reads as TGTGCTAGCCCAACCTTCCGGGACAGGGAACGAGCTGAAGCTTTCTTT. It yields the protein CASPTFRDRERAEAFF.

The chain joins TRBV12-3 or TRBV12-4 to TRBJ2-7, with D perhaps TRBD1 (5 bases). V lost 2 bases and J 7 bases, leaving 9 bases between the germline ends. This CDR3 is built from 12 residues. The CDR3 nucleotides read TGTGCCAGCAGTTTATTGGGGCTAGAGCAGTACTTC. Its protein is CASSLLGLEQYF.